This T cell receptor beta chain was found in a study of blood T cells in healthy people across ages. Combining a sample-barcoded 5' primer with a J-beta primer mix, a second PCR ran for roughly 7 to 11 cycles. Each TCR beta cDNA got a 12-nucleotide random molecular identifier. One entry per CDR3 protein, called by TCRdb with MiXCR from the 5' RACE reads. The repertoire holds almost 800,000 distinct CDR3 sequences, with 55% to 75% as singletons. Researchers report isolating at least 6 million PBMCs per sample. Trimming pared 6 bases from V and 6 bases from J, leaving 14 bases between. Germline CDR1 reads MRHNA; CDR2 reads SNTAGT. The CDR3 is 14 amino acids.

The rearrangement uses TRBV6-4 and TRBJ2-2; a possible D gene is TRBD1 (6 bases). The sequenced material came from blood. The TCR sequence derives from a man aged 30-40 years in good health. The CDR3 DNA sequence: TGTGCCAGCAGACAGGGCAAGGGCGCCGGGGAGCTGTTTTTT. Amino acid sequence: CASRQGKGAGELFF.